The clone carrying this T cell receptor (beta chain) has a count of ten or more. Stated time point: sample taken at primary tumor resection. Unsorted samples of tumor, nontumor lung or frozen PBMC had their whole RNA sequenced. Donation came from roughly 72 patients with untreated early-stage non-small cell lung cancer. These data are taken from a study of spatial heterogeneity in lung cancer. The length of the CDR3 is 13 residues. The V end lost 5 bases, the J end lost 6 bases, and 10 bases lay between the germline ends. In TCRdb, the 5' RACE reads were re-called with MiXCR into one record per CDR3 protein. The sample holds some 8,100 distinct CDR3 sequences, 4.5% to 6% seen once.

V is TRBV12-3 or TRBV12-4 and J is TRBJ2-2, with D perhaps matching TRBD2 (7 bases). The receptor was isolated from a male donor with early-stage non-small cell lung cancer. Material: PBMCs, obtained at surgery. CDR3 residues: CASSPRGPGELFF. Written as DNA, the CDR3 is TGTGCCAGCAGTCCGCGGGGGCCCGGGGAGCTGTTTTTT.